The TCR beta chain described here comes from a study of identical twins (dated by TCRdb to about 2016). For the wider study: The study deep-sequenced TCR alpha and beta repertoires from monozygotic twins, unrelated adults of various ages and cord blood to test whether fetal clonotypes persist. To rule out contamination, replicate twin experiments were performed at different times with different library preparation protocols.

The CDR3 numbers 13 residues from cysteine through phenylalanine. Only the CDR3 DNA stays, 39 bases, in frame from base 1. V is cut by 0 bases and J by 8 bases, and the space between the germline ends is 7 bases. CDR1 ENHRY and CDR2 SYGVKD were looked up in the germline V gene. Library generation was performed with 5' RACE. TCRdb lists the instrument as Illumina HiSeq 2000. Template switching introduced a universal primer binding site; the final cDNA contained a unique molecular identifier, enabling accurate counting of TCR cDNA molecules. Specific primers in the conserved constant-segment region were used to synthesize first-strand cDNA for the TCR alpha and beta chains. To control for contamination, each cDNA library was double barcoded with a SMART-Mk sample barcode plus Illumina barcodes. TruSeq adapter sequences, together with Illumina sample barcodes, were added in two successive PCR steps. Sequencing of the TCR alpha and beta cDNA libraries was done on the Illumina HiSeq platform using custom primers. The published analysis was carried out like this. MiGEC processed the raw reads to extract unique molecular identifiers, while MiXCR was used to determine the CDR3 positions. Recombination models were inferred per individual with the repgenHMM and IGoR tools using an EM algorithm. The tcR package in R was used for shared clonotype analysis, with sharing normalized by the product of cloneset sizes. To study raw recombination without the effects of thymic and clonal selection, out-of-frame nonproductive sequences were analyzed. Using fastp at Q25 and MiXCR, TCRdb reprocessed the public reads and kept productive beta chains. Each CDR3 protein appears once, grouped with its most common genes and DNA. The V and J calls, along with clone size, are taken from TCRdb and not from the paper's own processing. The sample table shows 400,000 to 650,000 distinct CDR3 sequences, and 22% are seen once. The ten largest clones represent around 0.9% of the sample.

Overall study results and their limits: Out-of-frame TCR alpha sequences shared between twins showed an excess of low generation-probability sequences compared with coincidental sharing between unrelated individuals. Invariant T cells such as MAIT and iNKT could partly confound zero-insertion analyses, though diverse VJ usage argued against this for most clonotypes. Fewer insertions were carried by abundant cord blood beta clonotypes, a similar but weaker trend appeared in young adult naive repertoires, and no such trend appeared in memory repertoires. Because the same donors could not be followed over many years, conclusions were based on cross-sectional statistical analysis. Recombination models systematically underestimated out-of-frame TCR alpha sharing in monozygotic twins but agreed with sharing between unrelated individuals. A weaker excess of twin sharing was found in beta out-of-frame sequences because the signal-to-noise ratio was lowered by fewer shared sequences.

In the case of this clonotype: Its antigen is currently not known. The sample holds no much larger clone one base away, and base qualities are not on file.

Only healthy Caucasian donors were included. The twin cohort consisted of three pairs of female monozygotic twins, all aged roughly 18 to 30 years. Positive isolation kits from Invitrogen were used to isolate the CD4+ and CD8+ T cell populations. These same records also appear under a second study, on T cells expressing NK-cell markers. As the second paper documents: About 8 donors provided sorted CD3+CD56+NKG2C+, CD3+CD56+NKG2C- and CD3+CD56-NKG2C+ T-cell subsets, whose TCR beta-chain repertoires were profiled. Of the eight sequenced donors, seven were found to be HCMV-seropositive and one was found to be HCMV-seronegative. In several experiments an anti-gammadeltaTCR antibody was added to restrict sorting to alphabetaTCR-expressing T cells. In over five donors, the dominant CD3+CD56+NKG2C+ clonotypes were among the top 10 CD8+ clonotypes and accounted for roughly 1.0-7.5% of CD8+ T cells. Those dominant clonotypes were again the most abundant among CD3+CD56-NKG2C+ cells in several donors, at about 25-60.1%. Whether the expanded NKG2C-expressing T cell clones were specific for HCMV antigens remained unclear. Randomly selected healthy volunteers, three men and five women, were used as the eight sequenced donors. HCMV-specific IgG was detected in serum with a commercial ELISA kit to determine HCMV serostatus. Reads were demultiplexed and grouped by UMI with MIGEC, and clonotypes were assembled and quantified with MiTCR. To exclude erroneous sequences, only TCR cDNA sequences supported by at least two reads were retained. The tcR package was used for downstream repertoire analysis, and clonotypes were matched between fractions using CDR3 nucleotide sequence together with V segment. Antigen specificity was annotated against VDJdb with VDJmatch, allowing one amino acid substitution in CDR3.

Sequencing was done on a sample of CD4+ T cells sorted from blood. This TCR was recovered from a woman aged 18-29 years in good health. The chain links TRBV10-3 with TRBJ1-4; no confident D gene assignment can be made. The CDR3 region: CAISESTGEKLFF. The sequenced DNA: TGTGCCATCAGTGAGTCGACGGGAGAAAAACTGTTTTTT.